The clone carrying this TCR beta chain was detected many times. These data belong to a study of T-cell reconstitution after alpha-beta-depleted transplantation in children. Trimming pared 4 bases from V and 4 bases from J, leaving 6 bases between. CDR1 SGHDT and CDR2 YYEEEE come from the germline V gene. The CDR3 runs 12 residues. Preparing the TCRbeta library involved the use of unique molecular identifiers. TCRdb independently ran MiXCR on the PCR reads; one entry per CDR3 protein. The repertoire holds about 240,000 distinct CDR3 sequences, 9.5% to 15% seen once, with over 2% in the top ten. The genes are TRBV5-6 and TRBJ2-4; D unclear. This receptor was taken from a human donor who donated a stem cell graft to a child with acute lymphoblastic leukemia. The specimen was PBMCs from the stem cell graft donor, collected from the stem cell graft. The DNA for the CDR3 is TGTGCCAGCAGCAACATGAAAAACATTCAGTACTTC. It specifies CASSNMKNIQYF.